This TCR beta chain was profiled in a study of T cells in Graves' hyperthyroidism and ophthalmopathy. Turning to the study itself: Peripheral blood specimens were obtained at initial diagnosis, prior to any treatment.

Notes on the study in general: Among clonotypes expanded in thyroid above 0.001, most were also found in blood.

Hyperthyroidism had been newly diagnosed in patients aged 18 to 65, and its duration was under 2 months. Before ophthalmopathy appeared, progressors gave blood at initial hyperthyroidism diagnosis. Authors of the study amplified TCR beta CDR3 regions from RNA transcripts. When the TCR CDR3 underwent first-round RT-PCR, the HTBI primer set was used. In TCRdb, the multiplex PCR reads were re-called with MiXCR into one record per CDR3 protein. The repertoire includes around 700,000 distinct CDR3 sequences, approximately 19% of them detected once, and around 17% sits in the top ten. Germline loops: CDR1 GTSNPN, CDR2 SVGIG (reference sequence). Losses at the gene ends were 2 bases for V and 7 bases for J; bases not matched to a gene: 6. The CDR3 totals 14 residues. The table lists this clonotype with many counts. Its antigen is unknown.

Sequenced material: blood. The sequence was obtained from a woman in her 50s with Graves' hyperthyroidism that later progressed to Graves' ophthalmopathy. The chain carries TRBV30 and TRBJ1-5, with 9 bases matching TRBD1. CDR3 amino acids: CAWSPGTGSQPQHF. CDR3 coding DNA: TGTGCCTGGAGTCCAGGGACAGGGTCACAGCCCCAGCATTTT.